Following are 10 T cell receptor beta chains from one sample sequenced in a study of shared clonotypes between healthy human individuals. Clones were sequenced by immunoSEQ multiplex PCR, and TCRdb holds only the in-frame ones, with some missing. Here the sample spans 1.5 million to 1.9 million clones, roughly 98% being singletons. The sequenced sample consisted of naive CD4+ T cells sorted from blood. Described subset: CD45RA+ positively selected. The receptors here all came from a man aged 30 to 39 in good health.

This chain joins TRBV7-9 and TRBJ2-7; 8 bases line up with TRBD2. CDR1 and CDR2 from the germline V gene are SEHNR and FQNEAQ (reference sequence). This CDR3 has 13 residues. V was pared by 5 bases and J by 1 base, with 1 base of the junction left unmatched. CDR3 DNA: TGTGCCAGCAGCCGCGGGGGGTCCTACGAGCAGTACTTC. Amino acids: CASSRGGSYEQYF.

V is TRBV9 and J is TRBJ2-7, with TRBD2 identical over 13 bases. Germline V gene sequence: CDR1 SGDLS, CDR2 YYNGEE. Trimming at V came to 4 bases and at J to 2 bases, leaving 3 bases not matched to a gene. CDR3 length: 15 residues. The CDR3 DNA follows: TGTGCCAGCAGCCCAGGACTAGCGGGAGCCTACGAGCAGTACTTC. Residues: CASSPGLAGAYEQYF.

The CDR3 loop reads CASSQGSKEYF. The CDR3 DNA reads as TGCGCCAGCAGCCAAGGGAGCAAGGAGTACTTC. The chain employs TRBV4-1 and TRBJ2-7; unclear D gene. The germline V and J ends were trimmed by 1 base and 11 bases, with 9 bases remaining between them. Per germline, CDR1 MGHRA and CDR2 YSYEKL. The CDR3 totals 11 residues.

The chain employs TRBV5-4 and TRBJ2-7, with D hard to call. The CDR3 runs 15 residues. V was clipped by 0 bases and J by 2 bases, with 12 bases between them. Germline CDR1 SGHNT, CDR2 YYREEE (reference sequence). CDR3 sequence (DNA): TGTGCCAGCAGCTTGGGAAAAGGATTGCCCTACGAGCAGTACTTC. As protein: CASSLGKGLPYEQYF.

J is TRBJ1-5 and V is TRBV2; TRBD1 might be the D (5 bases). Deletions cut 4 bases from V and 6 bases from J, with 16 bases between. The CDR3 is 15 residues long. Germline V CDR1 and CDR2: SNHLY, FYNNEI. The CDR3 sequence is CASSVATAGGQPQHF. The CDR3 DNA sequence: TGTGCCAGCAGTGTCGCTACCGCCGGGGGTCAGCCCCAGCATTTT. Variable domain in full (rest from reference TRBV2 and TRBJ1-5): EPEVTQTPSHQVTQMGQEVILRCVPISNHLYFYWYRQILGQKVEFLVSFYNNEISEKSEIFDDQFSVERPDGSNFTLKIRSTKLEDSAMYFCASSVATAGGQPQHFGDGTRLSIL.

This chain uses TRBV18 with TRBJ2-5; D possibly corresponds to TRBD2 (6 bases). CDR1 and CDR2 from the germline V gene are KGHSH and LQKENI. The CDR3 length is 15 residues. V was shortened by 3 bases and J by 1 base, with 12 bases between the two germline ends. This CDR3 is CASSPPLAIQETQYF. For the CDR3, the DNA is TGTGCCAGCTCACCTCCGCTAGCGATCCAAGAGACCCAGTACTTC.

This chain joins TRBV5-6 and TRBJ2-7, with D possibly called TRBD1 or TRBD2 (6 bases each). Germline loops: CDR1 SGHDT, CDR2 YYEEEE. This CDR3 is built from 16 residues. The germline V and J ends were trimmed by 4 bases and 2 bases, with 19 bases remaining between them. Here the CDR3 DNA reads TGTGCCAGCAGCCCCCCTACGGGGGCGGACCCCTACGAGCAGTACTTC. It translates to CASSPPTGADPYEQYF. Supplemented by reference TRBV5-6 and TRBJ2-7, the full variable domain reads DAGVTQSPTHLIKTRGQQVTLRCSPKSGHDTVSWYQQALGQGPQFIFQYYEEEERQRGNFPDRFSGHQFPNYSSELNVNALLLGDSALYLCASSPPTGADPYEQYFGPGTRLTVT.

The J gene is TRBJ2-7, the V gene TRBV4-1; 9 bases are shared with TRBD2. Trimming at V came to 1 base and at J to 2 bases, leaving 3 bases not matched to a gene. CDR1 and CDR2 (germline): MGHRA, YSYEKL. This CDR3 is built from 15 residues. The CDR3 coding sequence is TGCGCCAGCAGCCAAGGACTAGCGGACACCTACGAGCAGTACTTC. Translated: CASSQGLADTYEQYF.

The CDR3 DNA sequence: TGTGCCAGCAAGCTTACGGGAGGTTACGAGCAGTACTTC. It encodes CASKLTGGYEQYF. The chain combines TRBV14 with TRBJ2-7, with 7 bases fitting TRBD2. The CDR3 is 13 amino acids. Germline values: CDR1 SGHDN, CDR2 FVKESK. V lost 7 bases and J lost 4; bases outside the gene matches: 7.

This sequence joins TRBV5-4 and TRBJ2-1, with D possibly being TRBD2 (6 bases). In germline, CDR1 is SGHNT, CDR2 YYREEE (reference sequence). CDR3 length: 16 amino acids. V was cut by 0 bases and J by 6 bases, with 16 bases left in between. CDR3 sequence reads: CASSLGASGSGNEQFF. For the CDR3, the DNA is TGTGCCAGCAGCTTGGGGGCTTCCGGGAGCGGCAATGAGCAGTTCTTC.